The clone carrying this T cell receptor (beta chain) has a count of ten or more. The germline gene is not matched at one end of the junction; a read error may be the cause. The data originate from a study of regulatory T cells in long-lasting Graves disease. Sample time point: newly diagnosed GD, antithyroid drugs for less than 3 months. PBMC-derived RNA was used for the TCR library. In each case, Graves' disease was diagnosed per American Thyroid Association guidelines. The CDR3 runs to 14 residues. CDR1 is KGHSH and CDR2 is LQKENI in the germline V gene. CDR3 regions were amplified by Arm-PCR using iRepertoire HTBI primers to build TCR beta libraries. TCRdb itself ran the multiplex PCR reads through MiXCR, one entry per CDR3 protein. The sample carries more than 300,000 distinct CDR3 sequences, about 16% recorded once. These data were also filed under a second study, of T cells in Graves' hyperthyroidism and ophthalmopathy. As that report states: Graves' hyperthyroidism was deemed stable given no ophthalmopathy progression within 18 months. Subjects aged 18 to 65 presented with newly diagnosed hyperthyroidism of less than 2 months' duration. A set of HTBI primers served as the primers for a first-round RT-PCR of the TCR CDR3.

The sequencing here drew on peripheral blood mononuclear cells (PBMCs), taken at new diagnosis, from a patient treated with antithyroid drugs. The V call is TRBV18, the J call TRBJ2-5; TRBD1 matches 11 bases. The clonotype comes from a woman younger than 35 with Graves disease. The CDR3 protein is CASSQDRGQGTQYF. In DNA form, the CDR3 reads TGTGCCAGCTCACAGGACAGGGGGCAAGGGACCCAGTACTTC. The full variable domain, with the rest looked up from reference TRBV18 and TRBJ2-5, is NAGVMQNPRHLVRRRGQEARLRCSPMKGHSHVYWYRQLPEEGLKFMVYLQKENIIDESGMPKERFSAEFPKEGPSILRIQQVVRGDSAAYFCASSQDRGQGTQYFGPGTRLLVL.